The 12 T cell receptor beta chains below were found in one sample sequenced in a study of T cells in localized non-small cell lung cancer. Using immunoSEQ multiplex PCR, the repertoire was profiled, and TCRdb retains in-frame clones only, with some absent. The sample yields about 83,000 clones, about 84% seen once. The sequenced sample was peripheral blood, obtained before any cancer treatment. These receptors were obtained from a female donor older than 55 with stage I lung adenocarcinoma.

The chain employs TRBV28 and TRBJ2-7, with D hard to call. Germline values: CDR1 MDHEN, CDR2 SYDVKM. V gave up 8 bases and J gave up 2 bases, with 16 bases separating them. The CDR3 spans 14 residues. CDR3 sequence (DNA): TGTGCCAGCTTCCCGAGTAGTCCCACCTACGAGCAGTACTTC. This codes for CASFPSSPTYEQYF.

J is TRBJ2-1 and V is TRBV7-6; 7 bases align to TRBD1. Germline trimming cut 1 base from V and 10 bases from J; bases unmatched to any gene: 1. The CDR3 spans 12 residues. Per the germline V gene, CDR1 is SGHVS and CDR2 is FNYEAQ. This chain's CDR3 is CASSLVGGEQFF. The CDR3 DNA sequence: TGTGCCAGCAGCTTAGTAGGGGGCGAGCAGTTCTTC.

This clone was seen just once. One junction end does not reproduce the germline sequence, and a read error may be involved. This rearrangement joins TRBV4-1 to TRBJ2-2; 7 bases fit TRBD1. The CDR3 is made up of 15 amino acids. Germline lookup yields CDR1 MGHRA and CDR2 YSYEKL. CDR3 nucleotide sequence: TGCGCCAGCAGCCCGACGGACAGGAACTCCGGGGAGCTGTTTTTT. Its protein product is CASSPTDRNSGELFF.

This clone occurred once. The rearrangement links TRBV7-2 to TRBJ2-7; D ambiguous. This CDR3 region has 10 residues. V was cut by 11 bases and J by 0 bases, with 5 bases left in between. The germline V gene has CDR1 SGHTA and CDR2 FQGNSA. CDR3 DNA: TGTGCCGTAGGCTCCTACGAGCAGTACTTC. Amino acids: CAVGSYEQYF.

V usage is TRBV5-5 and J usage is TRBJ2-1; TRBD1 matches 8 bases. V was pared by 4 bases and J by 4 bases, with 10 bases of the junction left unmatched. This CDR3 spans 16 amino acids. Looked up from germline, CDR1 is SGHKS and CDR2 is YYEKEE (reference sequence). The CDR3 DNA sequence: TGTGCCAGCAGCGCAGTTACCGGGACAGGATACAATGAGCAGTTCTTC. It translates to CASSAVTGTGYNEQFF.

CDR3 sequence (DNA): TGTGCCAGCAGGCGAACAGGGAACTACGAGCAGTACTTC. It specifies CASRRTGNYEQYF. The rearrangement joins TRBV27 to TRBJ2-7; possibly TRBD1 for D (6 bases). From germline, CDR1 is MNHEY and CDR2 SMNVEV (reference sequence). V lost 6 bases to trimming and J lost 3 bases, with 12 bases between them. The CDR3 contains 13 residues.

This clone was seen a few times. V gene TRBV5-1 combines with J gene TRBJ2-2; 7 nucleotides align to TRBD2. V shed 4 bases and J 3 bases; nucleotides not matched to a gene: 9. The CDR3 spans 16 residues. Germline-derived CDR1 and CDR2 are SGHRS and YFSETQ. Here the CDR3 DNA reads TGCGCCAGCAGCACGTCGGGACTATATGACACCGGGGAGCTGTTTTTT. It specifies CASSTSGLYDTGELFF.

CDR3 residues: CASRVLSNQPQHF. Written as DNA, the CDR3 is TGTGCCAGCAGGGTGTTGAGCAATCAGCCCCAGCATTTT. V is TRBV5-8 and J is TRBJ1-5; the D is unclear. The germline CDR1 and CDR2 sequences are SGHTS and YDEGEE. There are 13 residues in the CDR3. V lost 5 bases and J 1 base, leaving 7 bases between the germline ends.

The chain combines TRBV30 with TRBJ1-2; 8 nucleotides line up with TRBD1. CDR3 length: 15 residues. Germline V gene data show CDR1 as GTSNPN and CDR2 as SVGIG (reference sequence). Trimming removed 3 bases from V and 8 bases from J; junction bases left unmatched: 14. The CDR3, as DNA: TGTGCCTGGAGGGGCCGGGACAGGAATCTAGTAGGCTACACCTTC. As protein: CAWRGRDRNLVGYTF.

The chain links TRBV15 to TRBJ1-1; D gene ambiguous. Trimming removed 0 bases at V and 0 bases at J, with 23 bases between. Germline V CDR1 and CDR2: LNHNV, YYDKDF (reference sequence). The CDR3 is 20 residues long. CDR3 protein: CATSRDSEGAGWVLNTEAFF. The CDR3 nucleotides are TGTGCCACCAGCAGAGATAGCGAGGGCGCGGGTTGGGTTTTGAACACTGAAGCTTTCTTT. The complete variable domain, with remaining parts taken from reference TRBV15 and TRBJ1-1, reads DAMVIQNPRYQVTQFGKPVTLSCSQTLNHNVMYWYQQKSSQAPKLLFHYYDKDFNNEADTPDNFQSRRPNTSFCFLDIRSPGLGDTAMYLCATSRDSEGAGWVLNTEAFFGQGTRLTVV.

This clone was seen a few times. The chain recombines TRBV19 with TRBJ2-3; TRBD2 agrees at 15 bases. Germline V gene sequence: CDR1 LNHDA, CDR2 SQIVND (reference sequence). With 6 bases clipped from V and 4 bases from J, the junction kept 8 bases outside the gene matches. The length of the CDR3 is 17 residues. The CDR3 DNA is TGTGCCAGTAGCCCTCGGACTAGCGGGGGGGCATCAGATACGCAGTATTTT. Residues: CASSPRTSGGASDTQYF.

The CDR3 coding sequence is TGTGCCAGCAGCACCGCGGGACTTGAGACCCAGTACTTC. The encoded protein is CASSTAGLETQYF. The chain couples TRBV7-9 to TRBJ2-5, with a possible D match to TRBD2 (6 bases). Trimming removed 5 bases at V and 5 bases at J, with 12 bases between. Germline assignment: CDR1 SEHNR and CDR2 FQNEAQ (reference sequence). This CDR3 is built from 13 residues.